This T cell receptor (beta chain) was documented in a study of OX40 agonist ivuxolimab in advanced cancers. Study background: At roughly 80% male, the cohort had a mean age of about 55 years, ranging from roughly 20 to 80.

The length of the CDR3 is 16 residues. Trimming removed 0 bases from V and 4 bases from J; junction bases left unmatched: 6. Per the germline V gene, CDR1 is ENHRY and CDR2 is SYGVKD. Clones were read by immunoSEQ multiplex PCR, and TCRdb kept only the in-frame ones, dropping some. The table records about 79,000 clones, about 92% of them present only once. Broader study findings: In general, CD8+ T cells held more expanded clones than CD4+ did, on average. Expanded peripheral T-cell antigen specificity went undetermined. CD4+ and CD8+ T cells in blood underwent clonal expansion by week 6 at 0.1 to 3.0 mg/kg.

Worth noting for this clone: Antigen: not known.

This clonotype was obtained from an adult with an advanced solid tumor such as melanoma, head and neck, liver or kidney cancer. The starting material was CD4+ or CD8+ T cells sorted from blood, obtained in a trial of the OX40 agonist ivuxolimab. The chain uses TRBV10-3 and TRBJ2-3, with 8 bases that match TRBD2. The CDR3 DNA sequence: TGTGCCATCAGTGAGTCGACAGGACTAGCCTCAGATACGCAGTATTTT. This encodes CAISESTGLASDTQYF.